The 10 T cell receptor beta chains presented below share a single source sample, sequenced in a study of T-cell memory formation after mild COVID-19. Each CDR3 protein is one row after TCRdb ran MiXCR on the 5' RACE reads. The repertoire includes 500,000 to 600,000 distinct CDR3 sequences, around 17% of them detected once, and about 11% sits in the top ten. Sequencing used PBMCs or a T cell subset sorted from them (not recorded which). These receptors were collected from an adult woman who had mild COVID-19 (a few samples of this study predate the infection). Cell type and time point are not known.

This clonotype came up a few times. V and J are TRBV29-1 and TRBJ2-7, with TRBD2 matching 8 bases. Looked up from germline, CDR1 is SQVTM and CDR2 is ANQGSEA. CDR3 size: 14 residues. V was pared by 0 bases and J by 1 base, with 2 bases of the junction left unmatched. For the CDR3, the DNA is TGCAGCGTTGAAGAGAGCGGGGGATCCTACGAGCAGTACTTC. It codes for CSVEESGGSYEQYF.

The chain uses TRBV11-2 and TRBJ2-7; 10 bases match TRBD2. After removal of 1 base from V and 5 bases from J, the junction contained 8 bases not matched to a gene. CDR3 length equals 16 residues. The V gene's germline CDR1 is SGHAT and CDR2 FQNNGV. For the CDR3, the DNA is TGTGCCAGCAGCTTAGTAGCGGGAGGATTGCTGGACGAGCAGTACTTC. Its protein product is CASSLVAGGLLDEQYF.

This clonotype was seen more than once but under ten times. This chain connects TRBV21-1 to TRBJ2-4; TRBD1 is the table's D call and was not checked against the DNA. TRBV21-1 is listed as a pseudogene. CDR3 size: 20 residues. The CDR3 is CASSKGTGERGGLTKNIQYF. The CDR3 bases are TGTGCCAGCAGCAAAGGGACAGGGGAGAGGGGTGGCCTGACCAAAAACATTCAGTACTTC.

V gene TRBV10-3 combines with J gene TRBJ2-7; the D is unclear. Germline CDR1 and CDR2: ENHRY and SYGVKD. The CDR3 sequence is 12 residues long. The germline V and J ends were trimmed by 0 bases and 5 bases, with 5 bases remaining between them. As DNA, the CDR3 is TGTGCCATCAGTGAGTCCGCGAACGAGCAGTACTTC. Its protein is CAISESANEQYF.

This clonotype was detected a few times. This sequence joins TRBV6-6 and TRBJ2-5; D is uncertain. V dropped 2 bases and J dropped 4 bases, with 11 bases sitting between them. Per the germline V gene, CDR1 is MNHNY and CDR2 is SVGAGI (reference sequence). The CDR3 length is 14 residues. In DNA, the CDR3 is TGTGCCAGCAGTTACCCCCCTGGCACAGAGACCCAGTACTTC. Translated: CASSYPPGTETQYF.

This clonotype occurred a few times. The chain is built from TRBV29-1 and TRBJ2-7; 7 nucleotides agree with TRBD1. The CDR3 is 13 residues long. V lost 6 bases to trimming and J lost 2 bases; unmatched junction nucleotides: 7. Germline V gene data show CDR1 as SQVTM and CDR2 as ANQGSEA. The CDR3: CSVETGNTYEQYF. Here the CDR3 DNA reads TGCAGCGTCGAGACAGGGAATACCTACGAGCAGTACTTC.

This clonotype was seen a few times. The V and J genes are TRBV12-3 or TRBV12-4 and TRBJ2-7; TRBD1 or TRBD2 may be the D gene (5 bases each). The CDR3 is 14 residues long. V dropped 0 bases and J dropped 3 bases, with 9 bases sitting between them. CDR3 coding DNA: TGTGCCAGCAGTTTAGCAGGGACCGTCTACGAGCAGTACTTC. Protein sequence: CASSLAGTVYEQYF.

The V call is TRBV20-1, the J call TRBJ2-6, with D unclear. CDR3 length: 13 residues. Germline CDR1 reads DFQATT; CDR2 reads SNEGSKA (reference sequence). Trimming stripped 0 bases from V and 0 bases from J, with 0 bases between. The CDR3 protein is CSARDSGANVLTF. In nucleotides, the CDR3 is TGCAGTGCTAGAGACTCTGGGGCCAACGTCCTGACTTTC.

This clonotype turned up a few times. This chain links TRBV7-8 with TRBJ2-3; 8 nucleotides line up with TRBD2. Germline assignment: CDR1 SGHVS and CDR2 FQNEAQ. J lost 4 bases, V lost 0 bases, and 6 bases had no gene match. CDR3 length: 16 residues. This chain's CDR3 is CASSLARGRSPDTQYF. The CDR3 region has the DNA TGTGCCAGCAGCTTAGCCCGCGGGAGGAGTCCAGATACGCAGTATTTT. Variable domain in full (rest from reference TRBV7-8 and TRBJ2-3): GAGVSQSPRYKVAKRGQDVALRCDPISGHVSLFWYQQALGQGPEFLTYFQNEAQLDKSGLPSDRFFAERPEGSVSTLKIQRTQQEDSAVYLCASSLARGRSPDTQYFGPGTRLTVL.

The rearrangement uses TRBV9 and TRBJ2-7; tentative D call: TRBD2 (6 bases). CDR3 size: 13 residues. Germline V lookup: CDR1 SGDLS, CDR2 YYNGEE. Trimming pared 4 bases from V and 1 base from J, leaving 9 bases between. The CDR3 protein is CASSKSGSYEQYF. As DNA, the CDR3 is TGTGCCAGCAGCAAGAGCGGGTCCTACGAGCAGTACTTC.